This TCR beta chain appears in the sequencing data of a study of a mutant IDH1 vaccine in newly diagnosed glioma. Study context: Males made up about 60% and females about 38% of treated patients, whose mean age was about 37 years. Findings and caveats of the study: Induction of immune responses by the vaccine occurred in about 93% of patients.

As for this clone: Its antigen is as yet unknown.

Time point reported: baseline, week 1 (first vaccination visit). As for treatment: pre-vaccination baseline after standard-of-care therapy. Measured with immunoSEQ multiplex PCR; TCRdb has only the in-frame clones, and not every one. Among 55,000 to 70,000 clones listed, 70% to 80% were seen once. This sequence originates from a man in his forties or fifties with glioma. The specimen was PBMCs, collected from a glioma patient treated with radiotherapy, temozolomide or both.

CDR3 protein: CASSSTSGGTGDTQYF. The CDR3 DNA reads TGCGCCAGCAGCTCGACTAGCGGGGGGACCGGGGATACGCAGTATTTT. The chain has TRBV5-1 and TRBJ2-3, with TRBD2 matching over 13 bases. Trimming removed 3 bases from V and 6 bases from J; junction bases left unmatched: 7. This CDR3 comprises 16 residues. In germline, CDR1 is SGHRS, CDR2 YFSETQ. The full variable domain, with the rest looked up from reference TRBV5-1 and TRBJ2-3, is KAGVTQTPRYLIKTRGQQVTLSCSPISGHRSVSWYQQTPGQGLQFLFEYFSETQRNKGNFPGRFSGRQFSNSRSEMNVSTLELGDSALYLCASSSTSGGTGDTQYFGPGTRLTVL.